Presented here are 20 T cell receptor beta chains from one specimen sequenced in a study of control samples from healthy donors and cancer patients. Profiled with immunoSEQ multiplex PCR; TCRdb holds only in-frame clones, not every one. Here the sample spans some 130,000 clones, more than 80% being singletons. Sequences were obtained from blood. Receptors were obtained from a middle-aged man in good health.

This clone was seen only once. This chain connects TRBV19 to TRBJ1-6, with a possible D match to TRBD1 (5 bases). The V end lost 3 bases, the J end lost 9 bases, and 12 bases lay between the germline ends. The CDR3 length is 14 residues. Germline V CDR1 and CDR2: LNHDA, SQIVND (reference sequence). CDR3: CASSIEGRGSPLHF. CDR3 sequence (DNA): TGTGCCAGTAGTATTGAGGGGAGAGGTTCACCCCTCCACTTT.

The J gene is TRBJ1-4, the V gene TRBV25-1; D not resolved. The CDR3 extends over 14 amino acids. Germline lookup yields CDR1 MGHDK and CDR2 SYGVNS. V lost 8 bases and J 0 bases, leaving 10 bases between the germline ends. The CDR3 sequence is CASGLHATNEKLFF. The DNA of the CDR3 is TGTGCCAGCGGCCTTCACGCAACTAATGAAAAACTGTTTTTT. The full variable domain, in which reference TRBV25-1 and TRBJ1-4 provide the parts outside the CDR3, is EADIYQTPRYLVIGTGKKITLECSQTMGHDKMYWYQQDPGMELHLIHYSYGVNSTEKGDLSSESTVSRIRTEHFPLTLESARPSHTSQYLCASGLHATNEKLFFGSGTQLSVL.

The genes are TRBV6-2 or TRBV6-3 and TRBJ2-7; 9 nucleotides line up with TRBD2. The CDR3 has 16 amino acids. Per germline, CDR1 MNHEY and CDR2 SVGEGT. With 6 bases clipped from V and 3 bases from J, the junction kept 12 bases outside the gene matches. DNA for the CDR3: TGTGCCAGCAGCGGGCCGTTTGGGCGGGGGGGCTACGAGCAGTACTTC. Its protein is CASSGPFGRGGYEQYF.

The chain carries TRBV2 and TRBJ2-1; 10 bases line up with TRBD2. Germline V CDR1 and CDR2: SNHLY, FYNNEI. The V and J ends lost 5 bases and 12 bases, in that order; junction bases with no gene match: 13. The CDR3 has 15 residues. The DNA for the CDR3 is TGTGCCAGCAGTCAAACTAGCGGGGCGCCCGGGGGGCAGTTCTTC. It is translated as CASSQTSGAPGGQFF.

The chain is built from TRBV3-1 (or the pseudogene TRBV3-2) and TRBJ1-5, with D perhaps TRBD1 (6 bases). This CDR3 spans 16 amino acids. CDR1 LGHDT and CDR2 YNNKEL come from the germline V gene (reference sequence). Trimming cost V 1 base and J 12 bases, with 22 bases left between them. CDR3 sequence: CASSQAYPGGNQVQHF. CDR3 coding DNA: TGTGCCAGCAGCCAAGCGTATCCGGGGGGCAATCAGGTCCAGCATTTT.

This sequence joins TRBV6-5 and TRBJ2-5; 9 bases align to TRBD1. This CDR3 spans 16 amino acids. CDR1 MNHEY and CDR2 SVGAGI come from the germline V gene. With 2 bases clipped from V and 4 bases from J, the junction kept 8 bases outside the gene matches. CDR3 coding DNA: TGTGCCAGCAGTTACGGCGGGACAGGGAAAGGAGAGACCCAGTACTTC. It is translated as CASSYGGTGKGETQYF.

The chain links TRBV7-8 to TRBJ1-2; 7 bases line up with TRBD1. V dropped 2 bases and J dropped 8; count of bases not matched to a gene: 5. The CDR3 has 13 residues. Germline CDR1 is SGHVS and CDR2 is FQNEAQ. CDR3 bases: TGTGCCAGCAGCTTAATAGACAGGGACGGCTACACCTTC. Its translation is CASSLIDRDGYTF.

The chain has TRBV10-2 and TRBJ1-1; D is possibly TRBD1 (5 bases). The CDR3 runs 13 residues. Trimming shortened V by 6 bases and J by 7 bases, and 15 bases separated the two germline ends. Germline V CDR1 and CDR2: WSHSY, SAAADI. Here the CDR3 DNA reads TGCGCCAGCAGGTTAGGGACGGACCTTGAAGCTTTCTTT. This translates into CASRLGTDLEAFF.

The gene calls are TRBV6-1 and TRBJ1-5, with D unresolved. This CDR3 is built from 18 residues. Germline CDR1 MNHNS, CDR2 SASEGT. Trimming cost V 3 bases and J 0 bases, with 18 bases left between them. CDR3 sequence (DNA): TGTGCCAGCAGTGATGCGGCCATGTTGACCTATAGCAATCAGCCCCAGCATTTT. Its translation is CASSDAAMLTYSNQPQHF.

The chain uses TRBV5-1 and TRBJ1-2; a possible D gene is TRBD1 (5 bases). The CDR3 consists of 13 residues. The germline V gene encodes CDR1 SGHRS and CDR2 YFSETQ. V lost 8 bases, J lost 2 bases, and 13 bases lay in between. CDR3 protein: CASTQAGNYGYTF. DNA for the CDR3: TGCGCCAGTACCCAGGCAGGGAACTATGGCTACACCTTC.

V gene TRBV5-1 combines with J gene TRBJ2-5; D remains ambiguous. The CDR3 loop spans 12 amino acids. The V gene's germline CDR1 is SGHRS and CDR2 YFSETQ. V was cut by 2 bases and J by 5 bases, with 7 bases left in between. The DNA of the CDR3 is TGCGCCAGCAGCTTAAACACCGAGACCCAGTACTTC. Its translation is CASSLNTETQYF.

The chain joins TRBV12-3 or TRBV12-4 to TRBJ2-3; D possibly uses TRBD1 or TRBD2 (5 bases each). Deletions cut 5 bases from V and 3 bases from J, with 9 bases between. This CDR3 has 13 amino acids. CDR3 sequence: CASSIGGTDTQYF. The CDR3 nucleotides are TGTGCCAGCAGTATTGGGGGAACAGATACGCAGTATTTT.

The rearrangement links TRBV5-1 to TRBJ2-1, with 10 nucleotides matching TRBD2. Looked up from germline, CDR1 is SGHRS and CDR2 is YFSETQ. This CDR3 region has 18 residues. V lost 4 bases to trimming and J lost 4 bases; unmatched junction nucleotides: 14. CDR3 nucleotide sequence: TGCGCCAGCAGCATCCCCCCAAGCGGGGGGGGTTCTTACAATGAGCAGTTCTTC. Translation: CASSIPPSGGGSYNEQFF.

This clone was picked up one time. J is TRBJ1-1 and V is TRBV28; D possibly corresponds to TRBD1 (5 bases). Trimming left V 11 bases short and J 6 bases short, with 13 bases between. The CDR3 length is 11 residues. Looked up from germline, CDR1 is MDHEN and CDR2 is SYDVKM. CDR3 region: CASREGAEAFF. CDR3 DNA: TGTGCCTCCCGAGAAGGGGCTGAAGCTTTCTTT. Based on the CDR3 plus reference TRBV28 and TRBJ1-1, the full variable domain is DVKVTQSSRYLVKRTGEKVFLECVQDMDHENMFWYRQDPGLGLRLIYFSYDVKMKEKGDIPEGYSVSREKKERFSLILESASTNQTSMYLCASREGAEAFFGQGTRLTVV.

The genes are TRBV12-2 and TRBJ2-1; TRBD1 reflects the table's D call only, with no check against the DNA. TRBV12-2 is assigned pseudogene status. The CDR3 loop spans 17 amino acids. The DNA of the CDR3 is TGTGCAAGTCGCGGGAAGACAGGGGGGCAACTCTACAATGAGCAGTTCTTC. Its translation: CASRGKTGGQLYNEQFF.

This sequence joins TRBV2 and TRBJ2-7; D uncertain. This CDR3 contains 13 residues. Germline loops: CDR1 SNHLY, CDR2 FYNNEI. Trimming shortened V by 4 bases and J by 4 bases, and 11 bases separated the two germline ends. The DNA of the CDR3 is TGTGCCAGCAGTGTCGTCATACATTACGAGCAGTACTTC. Encoded protein: CASSVVIHYEQYF.

The rearrangement links TRBV7-8 to TRBJ1-5, with D possibly matching TRBD1 (5 bases). Germline V lookup: CDR1 SGHVS, CDR2 FQNEAQ. Trimming stripped 5 bases from V and 7 bases from J, with 18 bases between. This CDR3 region has 15 residues. CDR3 bases: TGTGCCAGCAGCCCTAGCCAGGGCGGGGGGCAGCCCCAGCATTTT. Protein sequence: CASSPSQGGGQPQHF.

The V call is TRBV7-9, the J call TRBJ2-7; D remains unclear. The CDR3 has 12 residues. Germline values: CDR1 SEHNR, CDR2 FQNEAQ (reference sequence). V shed 8 bases and J shed 0 bases, with 8 bases lying between them. The CDR3 loop reads CASEGDSYEQYF. The DNA of the CDR3 is TGTGCCAGCGAAGGAGACTCCTACGAGCAGTACTTC.

This chain connects TRBV5-1 to TRBJ1-1; 10 positions agree with TRBD1. CDR1 and CDR2 (germline): SGHRS, YFSETQ. With V trimmed by 5 bases and J by 7 bases, 8 bases remained unmatched. The CDR3 loop spans 14 amino acids. The CDR3 loop reads CASRSGTGALEAFF. The CDR3 DNA follows: TGCGCCAGCAGATCCGGGACAGGGGCCCTTGAAGCTTTCTTT.

This clone was detected only once. The DNA of the CDR3 is TGTGCCAGCAGTTTTCGGACGGGTTACGAGCAGTACTTC. This sequence encodes CASSFRTGYEQYF. The chain is built from TRBV5-8 and TRBJ2-7; D not resolved. CDR1 and CDR2 (germline): SGHTS, YDEGEE. This CDR3 contains 13 residues. Trimming took 5 bases from V and 4 from J, leaving 13 bases between them.